These 13 T cell receptor beta chains were sequenced from one sample in a study of regulatory T cells in long-lasting Graves disease. Regarding time point: persistent/refractory GD, antithyroid drugs over 5 years with positive TRAb. The TCR library was prepared using RNA isolated from PBMCs. Sequencing libraries for TCR beta were prepared with iRepertoire HTBI primers and Arm-PCR of CDR3 regions. TCRdb processed the multiplex PCR reads anew with MiXCR; each CDR3 protein has one entry. The table lists about 470,000 distinct CDR3 sequences, 20% to 25% of them singletons. The sequenced sample was peripheral blood mononuclear cells (PBMCs), obtained when the disease was refractory, from a patient treated with antithyroid drugs. Every receptor here comes from a female donor with Graves disease.

This clonotype was counted between two and nine times. The V call is TRBV6-1, the J call TRBJ1-5; D may be TRBD1 (6 bases). V lost 7 bases and J lost 1, with 11 bases in between. This CDR3 region has 14 residues. Germline loops: CDR1 MNHNS, CDR2 SASEGT. This chain's CDR3 is CASNSGGSNQPQHF. In DNA, the CDR3 is TGTGCCAGCAATAGCGGGGGCAGCAATCAGCCCCAGCATTTT.

V usage is TRBV18 and J usage is TRBJ1-2, with D possibly being TRBD1 (6 bases). Trimming shortened V by 4 bases and J by 4 bases, and 16 bases separated the two germline ends. This CDR3 is 15 amino acids long. The V gene's germline CDR1 is KGHSH and CDR2 LQKENI. Here the CDR3 reads CASSQSGASSYGYTF. In DNA form, the CDR3 reads TGTGCCAGCTCACAGTCAGGGGCGTCTAGCTATGGCTACACCTTC.

The chain employs TRBV7-9 and TRBJ2-2; D gene ambiguous. Trimming took 3 bases from V and 2 from J, leaving 4 bases between them. The V gene's germline CDR1 is SEHNR and CDR2 FQNEAQ (reference sequence). The CDR3 has 13 amino acids. CDR3 protein: CASSFGNTGELFF. The CDR3, as DNA: TGTGCCAGCAGCTTCGGTAACACCGGGGAGCTGTTTTTT.

This rearrangement joins TRBV11-2 to TRBJ2-1; no clear D gene. Germline CDR1 SGHAT, CDR2 FQNNGV. The ends were cut back, 5 bases at V and 4 bases at J, with 12 bases in the middle. CDR3 length: 14 amino acids. The CDR3 region is CASSARTAYNEQFF. CDR3 DNA: TGTGCCAGCAGCGCTCGCACAGCATACAATGAGCAGTTCTTC.

This clonotype showed up just once. This rearrangement joins TRBV18 to TRBJ2-6; weak D call: TRBD2 (5 bases). Trimming cost V 1 base and J 2 bases, with 12 bases left between them. Germline CDR1 is KGHSH and CDR2 is LQKENI. The CDR3 covers 17 residues. In DNA, the CDR3 is TGTGCCAGCTCACCACTCGCGGGCCTCACTGGGGCCAACGTCCTGACTTTC. Translation: CASSPLAGLTGANVLTF.

V and J are TRBV28 and TRBJ2-1; D is ambiguous. The CDR3 contains 12 residues. Trimming removed 2 bases from V and 5 bases from J, with 4 bases in between. Looked up from germline, CDR1 is MDHEN and CDR2 is SYDVKM. The CDR3 protein is CASSLIHNEQFF. In nucleotides, the CDR3 is TGTGCCAGCAGTTTAATCCACAATGAGCAGTTCTTC.

This clonotype was recorded many times. The chain combines TRBV28 with TRBJ2-6; D is ambiguous. Trimming took 2 bases from V and 12 from J, leaving 17 bases between them. The CDR3 is made up of 15 amino acids. CDR1 and CDR2 (germline): MDHEN, SYDVKM. CDR3 sequence: CASSLGPLEWTVLTF. The CDR3 region has the DNA TGTGCCAGCAGTTTAGGACCCTTGGAATGGACCGTCCTGACTTTC.

This clonotype came up many times. This chain joins TRBV24-1 and TRBJ2-5, with TRBD1 identical over 12 bases. Trimming at V came to 4 bases and at J to 2 bases, leaving 7 bases not matched to a gene. Germline V gives CDR1 KGHDR, CDR2 SFDVKD. The CDR3 is 17 amino acids. The CDR3 DNA reads as TGTGCCACCAGTGAAACCGGGACAGGGGGCTGGCAAGAGACCCAGTACTTC. It yields the protein CATSETGTGGWQETQYF.

This clonotype was observed at least ten times. This chain uses TRBV6-2 or TRBV6-3 with TRBJ1-2, with 8 bases aligning to TRBD1. In germline, CDR1 is MNHEY, CDR2 SVGEGT. With V trimmed by 0 bases and J by 1 base, 4 bases remained unmatched. This CDR3 has 16 residues. CDR3 in amino acids: CASSYSGRGLNYGYTF. CDR3 nucleotide sequence: TGTGCCAGCAGTTACTCAGGCAGGGGGCTTAACTATGGCTACACCTTC.

With regard to this clonotype: The junction departs from germline at one end; a sequencing error may be responsible. The V and J genes are TRBV28 and TRBJ2-5; weak D call: TRBD2 (6 bases). This CDR3 spans 13 amino acids. Germline assignment: CDR1 MDHEN and CDR2 SYDVKM. The CDR3, as DNA: TGTGCCAGCAGTTTCGGACTACAAGAGACCCAGTGCTTC. Its translation: CASSFGLQETQCF.

This clonotype was seen only a few times. The V and J genes are TRBV7-2 and TRBJ2-2; D possibly corresponds to TRBD2 (6 bases). This CDR3 spans 16 amino acids. Trimming shortened V by 5 bases and J by 4 bases, and 17 bases separated the two germline ends. Germline V gives CDR1 SGHTA, CDR2 FQGNSA. Written as DNA, the CDR3 is TGTGCCAGCAGCCCCGGAGGGCAGGCCCCCACCGGGGAGCTGTTTTTT. Its translation is CASSPGGQAPTGELFF.

This CDR3 reads CASRWSGVQETQYF. The CDR3 DNA reads as TGTGCCAGCAGGTGGTCGGGGGTACAAGAGACCCAGTACTTC. V and J are TRBV28 and TRBJ2-5; tentatively, D is TRBD2 (6 bases). CDR3 length: 14 residues. Germline values: CDR1 MDHEN, CDR2 SYDVKM. The V end was cut by 6 bases, the J end by 2 bases, with 13 bases between.

A note on this clonotype: One junction end does not reproduce the germline sequence, and a read error may be involved. The chain uses TRBV28 and TRBJ2-7; D call uncertain. This CDR3 spans 13 amino acids. Germline CDR1 and CDR2: MDHEN and SYDVKM. CDR3 loop: CPSSLGGSYEQYF. The CDR3 DNA reads TGTCCCAGCAGTTTGGGCGGCTCCTACGAGCAGTACTTC.